The table lists the clone carrying this T cell receptor beta chain with many counts. The data originate from a study of CD8 T cells in ankylosing spondylitis. TCRdb independently ran MiXCR on the 5' RACE reads; one entry per CDR3 protein. The profile shows approximately 240,000 distinct CDR3 sequences, over 9.5% of them singletons. CDR1 and CDR2 from the germline V gene are SEHNR and FQNEAQ (reference sequence). This CDR3 has 14 amino acids. V shed 4 bases and J 6 bases; nucleotides not matched to a gene: 5. The clonotype originates from a male donor with ankylosing spondylitis or in good health (not recorded which). V is TRBV7-9 and J is TRBJ2-4; 8 nucleotides agree with TRBD2. The sample comprised blood, either unsorted or a sorted T cell fraction (not recorded which). The CDR3 is CASSSPGLGNIQYF. In DNA form, the CDR3 reads TGTGCCAGCAGCTCCCCGGGACTAGGAAACATTCAGTACTTC.